Below, one T cell receptor beta chain is given with its context. The record originates from a study of control samples from healthy donors and cancer patients. With 3 bases removed from V and 0 bases from J, the gap between germline ends came to 9 bases. The CDR3 contains 15 residues. The V gene's germline CDR1 is MDHEN and CDR2 SYDVKM. The method was immunoSEQ multiplex PCR; TCRdb's version includes in-frame clones alone and lacks a portion of them. The profile shows around 130,000 clones, around nine tenths of them singletons. The chain combines TRBV28 with TRBJ1-5, with D unclear. Sequencing used blood. This receptor was taken from a man aged 50 to 60 in good health. DNA of the CDR3: TGTGCCAGCAGTTTTATCAAAGATAGCAATCAGCCCCAGCATTTT. Translated: CASSFIKDSNQPQHF. Combining the CDR3 with reference TRBV28 and TRBJ1-5 gives the whole variable domain DVKVTQSSRYLVKRTGEKVFLECVQDMDHENMFWYRQDPGLGLRLIYFSYDVKMKEKGDIPEGYSVSREKKERFSLILESASTNQTSMYLCASSFIKDSNQPQHFGDGTRLSIL.